These T cell receptor beta chains were read from a single sample in a study of PD-L1 blockade in urothelial cancer. TCRdb's table, derived via immunoSEQ multiplex PCR, lists solely in-frame clones and lacks some. This table has 50,000 to 60,000 clones, about 88% appearing once. The sample here was PBMCs, taken around atezolizumab (anti-PD-L1) treatment. Receptors originate from a man aged 55 to 70 with urothelial cancer. The CDR3 runs from the conserved cysteine through the conserved F or W. Each record gives: clone size, D gene, V gene, J gene, CDR3 protein, CDR3 DNA. A D gene is named only where the DNA matches it firmly. Size tells how often a clone was seen (once, few, many) or the class of an expanded clone, and some rows leave it out.

.	.	TRBV28	TRBJ1-5	CASISPTDNQPQHF	TGTGCCAGCATCAGCCCGACAGATAATCAGCCCCAGCATTTT
.	.	TRBV6-5	TRBJ2-7	CASSNPRGGEQYF	TGTGCCAGCAGTAACCCGAGGGGGGGCGAGCAGTACTTC
.	.	TRBV6-5	TRBJ1-3	CASKEGMGNTIYF	TGTGCCAGCAAGGAGGGCATGGGAAACACCATATATTTT
.	.	TRBV4-1	TRBJ1-2	CAIEEGGYTF	TGCGCCATCGAGGAGGGGGGCTACACCTTC
.	.	TRBV4-2	TRBJ1-6	CASSQDLGGSSYNSPLHF	TGTGCCAGCAGCCAAGATCTGGGGGGGAGCTCCTATAATTCACCCCTCCACTTT
.	.	TRBV5-6	TRBJ1-5	CASSAGKMSNQPQHF	TGTGCCAGCAGCGCCGGGAAGATGAGCAATCAGCCCCAGCATTTT
.	TRBD1	TRBV18	TRBJ2-7	CASSLGQTYEQYF	TGTGCCAGCTCGCTGGGACAGACCTACGAGCAGTACTTC
.	.	TRBV10-1	TRBJ2-3	CASSVTAGGTDTQYF	TGCGCCAGCAGCGTTACAGCAGGCGGCACAGATACGCAGTATTTT
.	.	TRBV7-8	TRBJ1-1	CASSPLVLSNTEAFF	TGTGCCAGCAGCCCCCTAGTTCTCTCGAACACTGAAGCTTTCTTT
.	TRBD2	TRBV10-1	TRBJ2-2	CASSVAGVTGELFF	TGCGCCAGCAGTGTGGCGGGGGTCACCGGGGAGCTGTTTTTT
.	TRBD2	TRBV18	TRBJ2-7	CASSPPGFRGLAGGYEQYF	TGTGCCAGCTCACCACCAGGGTTCCGGGGACTAGCGGGAGGTTACGAGCAGTACTTC
.	.	TRBV11-2	TRBJ1-1	CASSQSWRGEWGTEAFF	TGTGCCAGCAGCCAATCCTGGCGGGGGGAGTGGGGCACTGAAGCTTTCTTT
.	.	TRBV5-1	TRBJ1-3	CASAYDPTGSGNTIYF	TGCGCCAGCGCCTACGATCCGACAGGCTCTGGAAACACCATATATTTT
.	.	TRBV30	TRBJ1-5	CAWNAHNNQPQHF	TGTGCCTGGAATGCACACAATAATCAGCCCCAGCATTTT
.	TRBD1	TRBV5-1	TRBJ1-2	CASSPTGQFSYGYTF	TGCGCCAGCAGCCCCACGGGACAGTTCTCTTATGGCTACACCTTC
.	.	TRBV25-1	TRBJ2-2	CASSARTLLTSGELFF	TGTGCCAGCAGTGCCCGGACACTCTTGACGAGCGGGGAGCTGTTTTTT
.	.	TRBV6-5	TRBJ1-2	CASKRRKEGGYTF	TGTGCCAGCAAACGGAGAAAGGAGGGTGGCTACACCTTC
.	TRBD1	TRBV7-6	TRBJ2-7	CASSLAGQNSEQYF	TGTGCCAGCAGCTTAGCGGGACAGAATTCGGAGCAGTACTTC
.	.	TRBV19	TRBJ1-5	CASSTQTERGQPQHF	TGTGCCAGTAGTACCCAGACAGAACGCGGCCAGCCCCAGCATTTT
.	TRBD2	TRBV2	TRBJ2-7	CAITSGSQSYEQYF	TGTGCCATAACTAGCGGGAGTCAATCCTACGAGCAGTACTTC
.	TRBD1	TRBV2	TRBJ2-7	CASSLDRGSYEQYF	TGTGCCAGCAGTTTGGACAGGGGTTCCTACGAGCAGTACTTC
.	TRBD1	TRBV30	TRBJ2-7	CAWSATGGRILDF	TGTGCCTGGAGTGCGACAGGGGGGAGAATCTTGGACTTC
once	.	TRBV9	TRBJ2-5	CASSVAAGEETQYF	TGTGCCAGCAGCGTTGCTGCAGGTGAAGAGACCCAGTACTTC
.	.	TRBV5-1	TRBJ1-1	CASSLRDTEAFF	TGCGCCAGCAGCTTGCGGGACACTGAAGCTTTCTTT
once	TRBD2	TRBV6-5	TRBJ2-7	CASSPTGTSGHEQYF	TGTGCCAGCAGCCCGACGGGGACTAGCGGGCACGAGCAGTACTTC
.	.	TRBV28	TRBJ2-5	CASRWTAQETQYF	TGTGCCAGCAGGTGGACTGCGCAAGAGACCCAGTACTTC
.	.	TRBV12-5	TRBJ1-5	CASGFDEGGNQPQHF	TGTGCTAGTGGCTTCGATGAGGGTGGCAATCAGCCCCAGCATTTT